This T cell receptor (beta chain) stems from a study of OX40 agonist ivuxolimab in advanced cancers. Regarding the study as a whole: CD8+ T cells showed, on average, more clonal expansion than CD4+ cells. In the expanded peripheral T cells, antigen specificity was never determined.

Libraries were prepared by immunoSEQ multiplex PCR; TCRdb keeps only in-frame clonotypes and omits some of them. Here the sample spans 85,000 to 100,000 clones, more than 75% being singletons. Samples were taken at baseline and on day 1 of cycles 4 and 7. As regards this clone: The target antigen is unknown.

Germline values: CDR1 LNHDA, CDR2 SQIVND (reference sequence). This CDR3 is 15 amino acids long. The junction had 7 bases not matched to a gene; V was cut back by 6 bases and J by 4 bases. The sample here was CD4+ or CD8+ T cells sorted from blood, taken in a trial of the OX40 agonist ivuxolimab. This receptor was taken from an adult with an advanced solid tumor such as melanoma, head and neck, liver or kidney cancer. The V call is TRBV19, the J call TRBJ1-4; 8 nucleotides agree with TRBD1. The DNA for the CDR3 is TGTGCCAGTAGGAGTCCGGGACAGGATAATGAAAAACTGTTTTTT. It specifies CASRSPGQDNEKLFF.